The 22 T cell receptor beta chains reported below all come from one sample, sequenced in a study of CD8+CD57+ T cells in acquired aplastic anemia. Using genomic DNA as the template, TCR beta VDJ and CDR3 profiling was carried out. One entry per CDR3 protein, called by TCRdb with MiXCR from the reads. The table has 210,000 or so distinct CDR3 sequences, almost 50% seen once; the top ten hold 15% to 20%. CD8+CD57+ cell expansion had been shown by flow cytometry in patients chosen for sequencing. The sequencing sample was made of sorted CD4+, CD8+, or CD8+CD57+ T cells (not recorded which) from PBMCs. These TCRs come from a human donor with aplastic anemia.

The chain employs TRBV4-1 and TRBJ1-1; no clear D gene. The germline V and J ends were trimmed by 4 bases and 1 base, with 10 bases remaining between them. The CDR3 has 14 residues. In germline, CDR1 is MGHRA, CDR2 YSYEKL. In DNA, the CDR3 is TGCGCCAGCAGCCCCACCCGGGGGAACACTGAAGCTTTCTTT. It is translated as CASSPTRGNTEAFF.

This clonotype was observed many times. CDR3 residues: CASSLPGQGLTGYEQYF. The CDR3 DNA sequence: TGTGCCAGCAGCTTACCGGGACAGGGTTTGACGGGCTACGAGCAGTACTTC. The chain links TRBV7-9 to TRBJ2-7, with TRBD1 matching over 9 bases. The germline CDR1 and CDR2 sequences are SEHNR and FQNEAQ (reference sequence). V lost 2 bases, J lost 3 bases, and 11 bases stayed unmatched. This CDR3 is built from 17 residues.

This clonotype came up many times. The CDR3 coding sequence is TGTGCCAGCAGCCGGGACGGAGCCTCTGGGGCCAACGTCCTGACTTTC. Translated, it gives CASSRDGASGANVLTF. The chain employs TRBV2 and TRBJ2-6; D assignment may be TRBD1 or TRBD2 (5 bases each). Germline assignment: CDR1 SNHLY and CDR2 FYNNEI. The CDR3 extends over 16 amino acids. V was cut by 6 bases and J by 0 bases, with 12 bases left in between.

Only a few counts were recorded for this clonotype. The chain combines TRBV10-3 with TRBJ2-1; TRBD1 is a possible D gene (5 bases). Germline V gene lookup returns CDR1 ENHRY and CDR2 SYGVKD. The CDR3 spans 16 residues. Trimming removed 2 bases from V and 0 bases from J, with 11 bases in between. CDR3 sequence reads: CAISERGSSSYNEQFF. CDR3 in DNA: TGTGCCATCAGTGAGAGGGGTTCTAGCTCCTACAATGAGCAGTTCTTC.

For this clonotype: One junction end does not reproduce the germline sequence, and a read error may be involved. The chain is built from TRBV15 and TRBJ1-1; D might be TRBD1 (6 bases). The germline CDR1 and CDR2 sequences are LNHNV and YYDKDF (reference sequence). The CDR3 spans 16 residues. The CDR3 here is CATSRGGATGLTEAFF. The DNA of the CDR3 is TGTGCCACCAGCAGAGGAGGGGCTACAGGGCTCACTGAGGCTTTCTTT. The full variable domain, completed using reference TRBV15 and TRBJ1-1, is DAMVIQNPRYQVTQFGKPVTLSCSQTLNHNVMYWYQQKSSQAPKLLFHYYDKDFNNEADTPDNFQSRRPNTSFCFLDIRSPGLGDTAMYLCATSRGGATGLTEAFFGQGTRLTVV.

This chain uses TRBV19 with TRBJ1-2; no reliable D call. This CDR3 spans 12 amino acids. V was clipped by 7 bases and J by 8 bases, with 14 bases between them. CDR1 is LNHDA and CDR2 is SQIVND in the germline V gene (reference sequence). CDR3 sequence reads: CASTRELGGYTF. The CDR3 DNA follows: TGTGCCAGTACGCGCGAGCTCGGGGGCTACACCTTC.

This sequence joins TRBV7-9 and TRBJ2-5, with D tentatively TRBD1 or TRBD2 (5 bases each). The CDR3 sequence is 14 residues long. Trimming stripped 4 bases from V and 7 bases from J, with 16 bases between. Germline CDR1 reads SEHNR; CDR2 reads FQNEAQ (reference sequence). The CDR3: CASSWGTVSATQYF. The CDR3 DNA reads TGTGCCAGCAGCTGGGGGACGGTCTCGGCGACCCAGTACTTC.

In its sample, this clonotype was seen many times. This chain links TRBV9 with TRBJ2-5; 11 bases line up with TRBD2. CDR3 length: 14 residues. CDR1 SGDLS and CDR2 YYNGEE come from the germline V gene. After removal of 2 bases from V and 5 bases from J, the junction contained 2 bases not matched to a gene. In DNA, the CDR3 is TGTGCCAGCAGCGTTAGCGGGGGGGGGGAGACCCAGTACTTC. It yields the protein CASSVSGGGETQYF.

Comments on this clonotype: A much larger clone differs by one base, so this may be a read error. The CDR3 DNA sequence: TGCAGTGCTATATTCGGGGGCCGGAAGACCCAGTACTTC. Its translation is CSAIFGGRKTQYF. The chain has TRBV20-1 and TRBJ2-5, with D perhaps given as TRBD1 or TRBD2 (6 bases each). This CDR3 is built from 13 residues. From germline, CDR1 is DFQATT and CDR2 SNEGSKA (reference sequence). V shed 4 bases and J shed 6 bases, with 15 bases lying between them.

The CDR3 here is CSALRDAEKLFF. In DNA, the CDR3 is TGCAGTGCCCTAAGGGACGCGGAAAAACTGTTTTTT. This chain uses TRBV20-1 with TRBJ1-4, with D possibly being TRBD1 (5 bases). The CDR3 totals 12 residues. Trimming shortened V by 6 bases and J by 8 bases, and 13 bases separated the two germline ends. The germline V gene has CDR1 DFQATT and CDR2 SNEGSKA (reference sequence).

This clonotype was picked up a small number of times. A read error may produce the germline difference seen at one junction end. This chain connects TRBV6-5 to TRBJ1-6; D is undetermined. From germline, CDR1 is MNHEY and CDR2 SVGAGI. The CDR3 has 10 residues. The CDR3 coding sequence is TGTGCCAGCAGTTTGGTCACCCGTCCCTTT. Amino acid sequence: CASSLVTRPF.

This clonotype was seen repeatedly, ten times or more. The J gene is TRBJ1-2, the V gene TRBV25-1; possibly TRBD1 for D (5 bases). The CDR3 extends over 14 amino acids. CDR1 and CDR2 (germline): MGHDK, SYGVNS. The V gene lost 3 bases and the J gene lost 4 bases, with 12 bases spanning the gap. The CDR3 sequence is CASSDEAGSYGYTF. CDR3 coding DNA: TGTGCCAGCAGTGATGAGGCAGGGAGCTATGGCTACACCTTC.

This clonotype appeared many times. This chain links TRBV5-1 with TRBJ1-4; 8 positions agree with TRBD1. The V segment lost 5 bases and the J segment 1 base; nucleotides outside the gene matches: 4. CDR3 length: 15 residues. Germline V gives CDR1 SGHRS, CDR2 YFSETQ. DNA of the CDR3: TGCGCCAGCAGGCCAGGGGGCAGAACTAATGAAAAACTGTTTTTT. Translation gives CASRPGGRTNEKLFF.

Points on this clonotype: One end of the junction fails to match germline, which may point to a read error. The gene calls are TRBV19 and TRBJ2-5, with 8 bases identical to TRBD2. This CDR3 is 17 amino acids long. CDR1 is LNHDA and CDR2 is SQIVND in the germline V gene (reference sequence). CDR3 in amino acids: CACSSRPAGGPPETQYF. CDR3 in DNA: TGTGCCTGTAGTAGTCGACCGGCGGGGGGCCCCCCAGAGACCCAGTACTTC.

The chain recombines TRBV19 with TRBJ2-7; no clear D. The CDR3 contains 16 residues. V lost 3 bases and J lost 3, with 18 bases in between. The germline CDR1 and CDR2 sequences are LNHDA and SQIVND (reference sequence). The CDR3 nucleotides are TGTGCCAGTAGTATTTCGTCGGACCTTGCCGGCTACGAGCAGTACTTC. As protein: CASSISSDLAGYEQYF.

V gene TRBV29-1 combines with J gene TRBJ2-7; 9 positions match TRBD1. The germline V gene has CDR1 SQVTM and CDR2 ANQGSEA. The CDR3 has 14 amino acids. With V trimmed by 4 bases and J by 2 bases, 6 bases remained unmatched. The CDR3 loop reads CSVGDRVPPYEQYF. DNA for the CDR3: TGCAGCGTTGGGGACAGGGTCCCCCCCTACGAGCAGTACTTC.

This clonotype was seen ten or more times. The chain combines TRBV6-1 with TRBJ2-2; D perhaps matches TRBD2 (7 bases). Germline V gives CDR1 MNHNS, CDR2 SASEGT. Deletions cut 6 bases from V and 6 bases from J, with 17 bases between. The CDR3 spans 15 residues. CDR3 sequence: CASRNTGRVPGELFF. The CDR3 bases are TGTGCCAGCAGAAATACAGGGAGGGTGCCCGGGGAGCTGTTTTTT.

In its sample, this clonotype was seen many times. V and J are TRBV15 and TRBJ2-2; 9 nucleotides line up with TRBD1. This CDR3 spans 16 amino acids. V was pared by 1 base and J by 4 bases, with 4 bases of the junction left unmatched. CDR1 is LNHNV, CDR2 YYDKDF, per germline (reference sequence). In DNA, the CDR3 is TGTGCCACCAGCAGAGGGACAGGGGTTTTCACCGGGGAGCTGTTTTTT. This encodes CATSRGTGVFTGELFF. The full variable domain, its missing parts supplied by reference TRBV15 and TRBJ2-2, is DAMVIQNPRYQVTQFGKPVTLSCSQTLNHNVMYWYQQKSSQAPKLLFHYYDKDFNNEADTPDNFQSRRPNTSFCFLDIRSPGLGDTAMYLCATSRGTGVFTGELFFGEGSRLTVL.

With respect to this clonotype: This may come from a read error, since a much larger clone is one base off. The chain carries TRBV7-9 and TRBJ2-2; TRBD2 aligns across 12 bases. CDR1 is SEHNR, CDR2 FQNEAQ, per germline (reference sequence). The CDR3 runs to 16 residues. The DNA of the CDR3 is TGTGCCGGCAGCCCTCCGACTAGCGGGGGTGGAGGGGAGCTGTTTTTT. Amino acids: CAGSPPTSGGGGELFF.

Many counts were recorded for this clonotype. The chain joins TRBV7-7 to TRBJ2-3; D assignment may be TRBD1 or TRBD2 (6 bases each). Germline lookup yields CDR1 SSHAT and CDR2 FNYEAQ (reference sequence). The CDR3 covers 14 residues. The V end lost 5 bases, the J end lost 4 bases, and 13 bases lay between the germline ends. As DNA, the CDR3 is TGTGCCAGCAGCCTAGGGGGGCACGCAGATACGCAGTATTTT. This codes for CASSLGGHADTQYF.

This clonotype was observed a few times. The V and J genes are TRBV15 and TRBJ2-7, with TRBD1 as a possible D gene (7 bases). The CDR3 extends over 14 amino acids. Per the germline V gene, CDR1 is LNHNV and CDR2 is YYDKDF (reference sequence). The V end lost 0 bases, the J end lost 6 bases, and 12 bases lay between the germline ends. CDR3 amino acids: CATSRDQGGVEQYF. The DNA for the CDR3 is TGTGCCACCAGCAGAGATCAGGGGGGCGTCGAGCAGTACTTC.

This clonotype was counted ten times or more. CDR3 coding DNA: TGTGCCAGCAGCCCTAGTCATGCTTCCACCCGGCATGAAAAACTGTTTTTT. This translates into CASSPSHASTRHEKLFF. The chain recombines TRBV9 with TRBJ1-4; D is unresolved. Trimming stripped 4 bases from V and 6 bases from J, with 22 bases between. This CDR3 spans 17 amino acids. The V gene's germline CDR1 is SGDLS and CDR2 YYNGEE.